A single sample is the source of the 5 T cell receptor beta chains below, sequenced in a study of T cells of healthy individuals. TCRdb re-analysed the 5' RACE reads in MiXCR, keeping a single row per CDR3 protein. The profile shows 75,000 to 95,000 distinct CDR3 sequences, more than 4.5% of them singletons. These receptors all come from a female donor in good health.

In this sample, this clonotype turned up a few times. The chain links TRBV6-2 or TRBV6-3 to TRBJ1-5; D is undetermined. The germline V gene encodes CDR1 MNHEY and CDR2 SVGEGT. This CDR3 is built from 12 residues. The germline V and J ends were trimmed by 6 bases and 1 base, with 4 bases remaining between them. The CDR3, as DNA: TGTGCCAGCAGGAACAGCAATCAGCCCCAGCATTTT. Its protein is CASRNSNQPQHF.

This clonotype has ten or more counts. The chain has TRBV12-3 or TRBV12-4 and TRBJ1-5; possibly TRBD1 for D (6 bases). The CDR3 runs 15 residues. Trimming pared 3 bases from V and 0 bases from J, leaving 9 bases between. The CDR3 DNA follows: TGTGCCAGCAGTTTTGCAGGGGCTAGCAATCAGCCCCAGCATTTT. This sequence encodes CASSFAGASNQPQHF.

The chain is built from TRBV6-2 or TRBV6-3 and TRBJ2-1, with D perhaps TRBD1 (7 bases). The germline CDR1 and CDR2 sequences are MNHEY and SVGEGT. V was pared by 7 bases and J by 5 bases, with 24 bases between. The CDR3 extends over 17 amino acids. The CDR3 loop is CASTYWQGGGTDNEQFF. The DNA of the CDR3 is TGTGCCAGCACCTACTGGCAAGGGGGCGGGACCGACAATGAGCAGTTCTTC.

Many counts were recorded for this clonotype. The chain has TRBV7-2 and TRBJ1-1; 9 bases line up with TRBD1. There are 15 residues in the CDR3. V lost 4 bases and J lost 3; bases outside the gene matches: 6. CDR1 is SGHTA, CDR2 FQGNSA, per germline. DNA for the CDR3: TGTGCCAGCAGCTGGAACAGGGGGCTCGACACTGAAGCTTTCTTT. Its translation: CASSWNRGLDTEAFF.

Ten or more counts support this clonotype. CDR3 DNA: TGTGCCAGCAGCTTAGTCGTGGAAAGCACAGATACGCAGTATTTT. Protein product: CASSLVVESTDTQYF. V gene TRBV7-9 combines with J gene TRBJ2-3; D call uncertain. Germline loops: CDR1 SEHNR, CDR2 FQNEAQ (reference sequence). The length of the CDR3 is 15 residues. Trimming shortened V by 1 base and J by 0 bases, and 8 bases separated the two germline ends. The variable domain in full, with the rest retrieved from reference TRBV7-9 and TRBJ2-3, is DTGVSQNPRHKITKRGQNVTFRCDPISEHNRLYWYRQTLGQGPEFLTYFQNEAQLEKSRLLSDRFSAERPKGSFSTLEIQRTEQGDSAMYLCASSLVVESTDTQYFGPGTRLTVL.